These T cell receptor beta chains were read from a single sample in a study of CD8+ T cells in alopecia areata. This table comes from immunoSEQ multiplex PCR, and its TCRdb copy is limited to in-frame clones, with some not included. The sample has roughly 200,000 clones; around 63% are singletons. Here the sequenced sample was CD4+ T cells sorted from blood, taken at week 0. These receptor sequences come from a human donor with alopecia areata. Both conserved end residues are part of each CDR3. A D gene is named only where the DNA matches it firmly. Clone size is shown for a subset of rows, as once, few, many or a class of expanded clone.

j_call	clone_size	v_call	d_call	cdr3_nt	cdr3_aa
TRBJ2-5	once	TRBV20-1	.	TGCAGTGCTAGGGTAGTGGAGACCCAGTACTTC	CSARVVETQYF
TRBJ1-1	.	TRBV29-1	.	TGCAGCGTTGATGACGGACTGCGGTTCTTT	CSVDDGLRFF
TRBJ1-5	few	TRBV6-6	.	TGTGCCAGCAAGACGGATAGCAATCAGCCCCAGCATTTT	CASKTDSNQPQHF
TRBJ1-5	.	TRBV4-3	TRBD1	TGCGCCAGCAGCCAAGCGGCAGGGGGCGCTCAGCCCCAGCATTTT	CASSQAAGGAQPQHF
TRBJ2-5	.	TRBV30	.	TGTGCCTGGAGTGGCGCCCGGGGAGGCCAAGAGACCCAGTACTTC	CAWSGARGGQETQYF
TRBJ2-3	.	TRBV29-1	.	TGCAGCGTTGCCGGTTTGAGTAGCGAGAGCACAGATACGCAGTATTTT	CSVAGLSSESTDTQYF
TRBJ1-2	few	TRBV5-1	.	TGCGCCAGCAGCTATGGTGGTGGAGGACCGAACTATGGCTACACCTTC	CASSYGGGGPNYGYTF
TRBJ2-7	.	TRBV29-1	.	TGCAGCGCCCGGGACCGGAAGGACGAGCAGTACTTC	CSARDRKDEQYF
TRBJ1-2	.	TRBV7-9	TRBD1	TGTGCCAGCAGCTTGACAGGGGGCGCCTATGGCTACACCTTC	CASSLTGGAYGYTF
TRBJ2-5	.	TRBV29-1	.	TGCAGCGTTTCCCCCCACATCCAAGAGACCCAGTACTTC	CSVSPHIQETQYF
TRBJ2-3	.	TRBV7-6	.	TGTGCCAGCAGCTCCGGACTAAACACAGATACGCAGTATTTT	CASSSGLNTDTQYF
TRBJ1-5	.	TRBV27	.	TGTGCCAGCAGTTTAGGGGCAGGAATTAATCAGCCCCAGCATTTT	CASSLGAGINQPQHF
TRBJ1-1	.	TRBV2	.	TGTGCCAGCCTTATTACAGGGAAGGCTGAAGCTTTCTTT	CASLITGKAEAFF
TRBJ1-1	once	TRBV29-1	.	TGCAGCGTTGGCTGGGGGGCGAACACTGAAGCTTTCTTT	CSVGWGANTEAFF
TRBJ2-2	.	TRBV7-2	.	TGTGCCAGCAGCTTAGCTGGAGAGAACACCGGGGAGCTGTTTTTT	CASSLAGENTGELFF
TRBJ2-3	.	TRBV7-3	.	TGTGCCAGCAGCTTATCTGGCTCCAGCACTAGCACAGATACGCAGTATTTT	CASSLSGSSTSTDTQYF
TRBJ2-7	once	TRBV5-1	.	TGCGCCAGCAGCTTGATGGGGCACCCCTCCTACGAGCAGTACTTC	CASSLMGHPSYEQYF
TRBJ2-7	few	TRBV6-1	.	TGTGCCAGCAGTCAAACAGACTACGAGCAGTACTTC	CASSQTDYEQYF
TRBJ1-2	once	TRBV25-1	.	TGTGCCAGCAGTGAATATGCGGGGGCTGGCTACACCTTC	CASSEYAGAGYTF
TRBJ1-1	.	TRBV5-5	.	TGTGCCAGCAGCCCAATGACCCAGATACCTGAAGCTTTCTTT	CASSPMTQIPEAFF
TRBJ1-5	few	TRBV12-5	.	TGTGCTAGTGGGGCGAGTTCGGGGACCGCTGGCCAGCCCCAGCATTTT	CASGASSGTAGQPQHF
TRBJ1-4	few	TRBV7-2	TRBD1	TGTGCCAGCAGCCACAGGGGGCAAGAAGAAAAACTGTTTTTT	CASSHRGQEEKLFF
TRBJ1-2	.	TRBV6-6	TRBD1	TGTGCCAGCATACTAGGACAGGGCTCTTATGGCTACACCTTC	CASILGQGSYGYTF
TRBJ2-4	.	TRBV2	.	TGTGCCAGCAGTTTCGGACAGCTAGCCAAAAACATTCAGTACTTC	CASSFGQLAKNIQYF
TRBJ2-5	few	TRBV29-1	.	TGCAGCGTCGAACGCCCGGGCCAAGAGACCCAGTACTTC	CSVERPGQETQYF
TRBJ2-2	.	TRBV15	TRBD1	TGTGCCACCAGTTGGGGCAGGGGGCCGAACACCGGGGAGCTGTTTTTT	CATSWGRGPNTGELFF
TRBJ1-1	.	TRBV27	.	TGTGCCAGCAGCCCATGGGTGTTCACTGAAGCTTTCTTT	CASSPWVFTEAFF
TRBJ2-3	.	TRBV5-4	.	TGTGCCAGCAGCTTGGCGTTGGCCAGCCCCACAGATACGCAGTATTTT	CASSLALASPTDTQYF
TRBJ2-2	few	TRBV7-8	.	TGTGCCAGCAGCAGGTCCACGGGTTACACCGGGGAGCTGTTTTTT	CASSRSTGYTGELFF
TRBJ2-6	.	TRBV5-1	.	TGCGCCAGCAGCTCCACAGGGACGGGGGCCAACGTCCTGACTTTC	CASSSTGTGANVLTF
TRBJ1-2	.	TRBV29-1	TRBD1	TGCAGCGTCCCACACATTACAGGGGAACTATATGGCTACACCTTC	CSVPHITGELYGYTF
TRBJ2-1	few	TRBV30	.	TGTGCCGCGAACGTGGCCGGACCCAATGAGCAGTTCTTC	CAANVAGPNEQFF
TRBJ1-2	few	TRBV29-1	.	TGCAGCGTCGCTCCTGTTCCCTACTATGGCTACACCTTC	CSVAPVPYYGYTF
TRBJ1-1	.	TRBV28	.	TGTGCCAGCAGTTTGAAGGGACGGATATACACTGAAGCTTTCTTT	CASSLKGRIYTEAFF
TRBJ1-1	.	TRBV27	TRBD1	TGTGCCAGTTTTGACAGGGGGAGCGCTGAAGCTTTCTTT	CASFDRGSAEAFF
TRBJ1-1	.	TRBV5-1	.	TGCGCCAGCAGAGAAGGGGAGGACACTGAAGCTTTCTTT	CASREGEDTEAFF
TRBJ2-6	.	TRBV6-5	.	TGTGCCAGCAGTTACAGTAGCTCTGGGGCCAACGTCCTGACTTTC	CASSYSSSGANVLTF
TRBJ1-1	.	TRBV10-3	.	TGTGCCATCAGTGACGGAAATGGGGAGGCTTTCTTT	CAISDGNGEAFF
TRBJ2-7	.	TRBV25-1	.	TGTGCCAGCAGTGGGTCCTACGAGCAGTACTTC	CASSGSYEQYF
TRBJ2-1	.	TRBV20-1	.	TGCAGTGCTAGAGATCTGGCAGCCCAGTTCTTC	CSARDLAAQFF
TRBJ2-2	.	TRBV4-2	TRBD2	TGTGCCAGCAGCCAACTAGCGGGAAACACCGGGGAGCTGTTTTTT	CASSQLAGNTGELFF
TRBJ1-1	.	TRBV30	TRBD1	TGTGCCTGGGGACAGGGGCCGAACACTGAAGCTTTCTTT	CAWGQGPNTEAFF
TRBJ2-7	.	TRBV2	.	TGTGCCAGCACTCGGACACCCTACGAGCAGTACTTC	CASTRTPYEQYF
TRBJ2-1	.	TRBV9	.	TGTGCCAGCAGCGTAGACGTGGGGAGCTCCTACAATGAGCAGTTCTTC	CASSVDVGSSYNEQFF
TRBJ1-6	.	TRBV9	.	TGTGCCAGCAGCGTAAGGGCCGAAGGTAATTCACCCCTCCACTTT	CASSVRAEGNSPLHF
TRBJ2-7	.	TRBV5-1	.	TGCGCCAGCAGCTTGATAGGGGAGACCTACGAGCAGTACTTC	CASSLIGETYEQYF
TRBJ2-2	.	TRBV5-1	TRBD1	TGCGCCAGCAGCTTGGAGGGGAACACAGGGGCGATCACCGGGGAGCTGTTTTTT	CASSLEGNTGAITGELFF
TRBJ2-7	once	TRBV27	.	TGTGCCAGCAGTATTACCCCGGGACTCCCCTACGAGCAGTACTTC	CASSITPGLPYEQYF
TRBJ1-5	once	TRBV29-1	.	TGCAGCGTCGCGTACAGGGATAATCAGCCCCAGCATTTT	CSVAYRDNQPQHF
TRBJ2-4	.	TRBV29-1	.	TGCAGCGTTGGAGGCCTAGCCAAAAACATTCAGTACTTC	CSVGGLAKNIQYF
TRBJ2-7	.	TRBV6-1	.	TGTGCCAGCAGTGAAGTAGGGGACGAGCAGTACTTC	CASSEVGDEQYF
TRBJ2-1	.	TRBV7-2	.	TGTGCCAGCAGCTTCCGGCTGGACTCCTACAATGAGCAGTTCTTC	CASSFRLDSYNEQFF
TRBJ2-3	.	TRBV29-1	.	TGCAGCGTCGAGTCGGGAGCCGCGCCAGATACGCAGTATTTT	CSVESGAAPDTQYF